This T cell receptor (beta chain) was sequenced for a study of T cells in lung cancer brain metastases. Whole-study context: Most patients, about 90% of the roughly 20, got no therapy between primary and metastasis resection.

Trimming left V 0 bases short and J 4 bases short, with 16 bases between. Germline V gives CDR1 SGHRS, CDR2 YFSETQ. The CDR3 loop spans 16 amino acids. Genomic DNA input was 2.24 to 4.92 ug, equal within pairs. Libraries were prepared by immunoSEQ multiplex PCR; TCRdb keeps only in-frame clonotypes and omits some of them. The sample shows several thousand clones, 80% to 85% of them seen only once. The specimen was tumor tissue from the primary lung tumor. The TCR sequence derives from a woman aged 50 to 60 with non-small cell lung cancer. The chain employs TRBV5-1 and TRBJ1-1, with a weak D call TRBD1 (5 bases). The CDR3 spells CASSLAVGRGVTEAFF. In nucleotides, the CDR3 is TGCGCCAGCAGCTTGGCAGTGGGTCGAGGGGTCACTGAAGCTTTCTTT.